This T cell receptor (beta chain) was found in a study of control samples from healthy donors and cancer patients. Germline V CDR1 and CDR2: LNHDA, SQIVND (reference sequence). The CDR3 has 13 residues. V dropped 8 bases and J dropped 6 bases, with 15 bases sitting between them. Produced via immunoSEQ multiplex PCR; TCRdb's table is partial and in-frame only. Here the sample spans fewer than 200,000 clones, about 90% being singletons. The receptor was isolated from a woman aged 50 to 65 in good health. The sample comprised blood. The J gene is TRBJ2-3, the V gene TRBV19; tentatively, D is TRBD2 (6 bases). The CDR3 DNA reads as TGTGCCAGTTCCTGGTCTGGGAGGGATACGCAGTATTTT. This gives the protein CASSWSGRDTQYF.